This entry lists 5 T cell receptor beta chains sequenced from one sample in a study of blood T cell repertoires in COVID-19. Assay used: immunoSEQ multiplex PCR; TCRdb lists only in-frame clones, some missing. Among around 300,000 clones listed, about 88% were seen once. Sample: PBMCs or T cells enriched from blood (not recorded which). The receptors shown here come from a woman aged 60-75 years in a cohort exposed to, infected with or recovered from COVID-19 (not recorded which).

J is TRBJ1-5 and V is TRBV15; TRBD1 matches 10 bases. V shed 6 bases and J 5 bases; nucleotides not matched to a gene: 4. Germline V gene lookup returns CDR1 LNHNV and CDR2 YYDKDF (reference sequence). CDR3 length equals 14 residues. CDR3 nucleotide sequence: TGTGCCACCAGTCTTGACAGGGGGCATCAGCCCCAGCATTTT. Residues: CATSLDRGHQPQHF.

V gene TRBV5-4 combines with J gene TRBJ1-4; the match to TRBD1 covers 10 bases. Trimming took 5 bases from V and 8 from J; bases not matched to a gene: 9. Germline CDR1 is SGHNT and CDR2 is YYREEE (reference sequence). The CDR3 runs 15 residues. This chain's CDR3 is CASSSRRDRGEKLFF. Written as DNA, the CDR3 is TGTGCCAGCAGTTCCCGCCGGGACAGGGGCGAAAAACTGTTTTTT. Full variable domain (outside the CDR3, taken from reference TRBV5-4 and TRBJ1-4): ETGVTQSPTHLIKTRGQQVTLRCSSQSGHNTVSWYQQALGQGPQFIFQYYREEENGRGNFPPRFSGLQFPNYSSELNVNALELDDSALYLCASSSRRDRGEKLFFGSGTQLSVL.

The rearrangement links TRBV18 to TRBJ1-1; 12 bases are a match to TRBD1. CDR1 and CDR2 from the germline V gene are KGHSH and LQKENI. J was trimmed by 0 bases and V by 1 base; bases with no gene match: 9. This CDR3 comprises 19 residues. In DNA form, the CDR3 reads TGTGCCAGCTCACCACTGGGGGTCGGGACAGGGGGCATGAACACTGAAGCTTTCTTT. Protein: CASSPLGVGTGGMNTEAFF.

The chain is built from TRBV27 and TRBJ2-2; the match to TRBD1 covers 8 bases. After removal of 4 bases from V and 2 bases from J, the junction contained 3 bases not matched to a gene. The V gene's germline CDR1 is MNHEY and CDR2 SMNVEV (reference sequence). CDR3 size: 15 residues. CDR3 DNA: TGTGCCAGCAGTTGGGCAGGGGGCAACACCGGGGAGCTGTTTTTT. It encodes CASSWAGGNTGELFF.

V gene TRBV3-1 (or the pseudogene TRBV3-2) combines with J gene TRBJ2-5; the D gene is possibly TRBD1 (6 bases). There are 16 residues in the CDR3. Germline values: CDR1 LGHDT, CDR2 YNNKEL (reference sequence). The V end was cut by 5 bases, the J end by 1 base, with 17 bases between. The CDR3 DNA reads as TGTGCCAGCAGCTTTAGACAGGCTCGGGGCCAAGAGACCCAGTACTTC. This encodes CASSFRQARGQETQYF.